The rows below give T cell receptor beta chains drawn from one sample of a study of blood T cell repertoires in COVID-19. Repertoires were generated with immunoSEQ multiplex PCR, while TCRdb's copy carries only in-frame clones and drops some. Among roughly 38,000 clones listed, around 85% were seen once. Sequenced sample: peripheral blood. The origin of the receptors is a man aged 35 to 55 with active or convalescent COVID-19. The conserved cysteine and the conserved F or W are not part of the CDR3 here. Each record gives: V gene, D gene, J gene, CDR3 protein. The D gene is left open where the match is weak.

V gene: TRBV2
D gene: TRBD1
J gene: TRBJ2-3
CDR3 protein: ASMLGQGVDTQY

V gene: TRBV10-3
D gene: NA
J gene: TRBJ1-1
CDR3 protein: AIRPEAPAQKMAEAF

V gene: TRBV18
D gene: TRBD1
J gene: TRBJ1-1
CDR3 protein: ASSPNGQDLNTEAF

V gene: TRBV6-5
D gene: NA
J gene: TRBJ1-6
CDR3 protein: ASRLPGREGSPLH

V gene: TRBV7-6
D gene: TRBD2
J gene: TRBJ2-3
CDR3 protein: ASSNRPLAGGTPDTQY

V gene: TRBV5-5
D gene: TRBD2
J gene: TRBJ2-5
CDR3 protein: ASSPGTSGGQETQY

V gene: TRBV6-2/TRBV6-3
D gene: TRBD1
J gene: TRBJ1-1
CDR3 protein: ASRPIPGTVNTEAF

V gene: TRBV7-2
D gene: TRBD1
J gene: TRBJ2-5
CDR3 protein: ASSHPRTGGQESQETQY

V gene: TRBV19
D gene: TRBD1
J gene: TRBJ1-2
CDR3 protein: ASKDRGSDYGYT

V gene: TRBV20-1
D gene: NA
J gene: TRBJ1-2
CDR3 protein: SASDVRGGGYT

V gene: TRBV4-2
D gene: NA
J gene: TRBJ1-2
CDR3 protein: ASSQDQGTAQYT

V gene: TRBV7-6
D gene: NA
J gene: TRBJ1-4
CDR3 protein: ASSLALHGKLNEKLF

V gene: TRBV4-3
D gene: NA
J gene: TRBJ1-5
CDR3 protein: ASSQFLNQPQH

V gene: TRBV29-1
D gene: NA
J gene: TRBJ1-2
CDR3 protein: SVILSVVSGYT

V gene: TRBV5-1
D gene: TRBD2
J gene: TRBJ2-1
CDR3 protein: ASTALAGVNHEQF

V gene: TRBV11-1
D gene: TRBD2
J gene: TRBJ2-5
CDR3 protein: ASSLGLAGPQETQY

V gene: TRBV10-1
D gene: TRBD2
J gene: TRBJ2-1
CDR3 protein: ASSLWEGGTDEQF

V gene: TRBV7-8
D gene: TRBD1
J gene: TRBJ1-1
CDR3 protein: ASRDRDRLNTEAF

V gene: TRBV5-4
D gene: NA
J gene: TRBJ2-5
CDR3 protein: ASSLYEQETQY

V gene: TRBV5-1
D gene: NA
J gene: TRBJ2-2
CDR3 protein: ASSLGSDTGELF

V gene: TRBV5-1
D gene: NA
J gene: TRBJ2-3
CDR3 protein: ASSLVAGSSTDTQY

V gene: TRBV6-2/TRBV6-3
D gene: NA
J gene: TRBJ1-2
CDR3 protein: ASSSPAQGYNYGYT

V gene: TRBV4-1
D gene: TRBD1
J gene: TRBJ1-3
CDR3 protein: ASSQVPDRGGTIY

V gene: TRBV5-6
D gene: NA
J gene: TRBJ1-5
CDR3 protein: ASSLADYSNQPQH

V gene: TRBV19
D gene: TRBD2
J gene: TRBJ2-7
CDR3 protein: ASSSWDGGDYEQY

V gene: TRBV28
D gene: NA
J gene: TRBJ1-1
CDR3 protein: ASSRGGTEAF

V gene: TRBV11-2
D gene: NA
J gene: TRBJ1-1
CDR3 protein: ASSLVYTEAF